This T cell receptor beta chain originates from a study of blood T cell repertoires in COVID-19 (dated by TCRdb to about 2020). Notes on the research overall: Samples covering the acute and convalescent phases of COVID-19 were provided by collaborators in the United States, Italy and Spain. The prospective study material was composed of cDNA or gDNA derived from T cells, B-cell-depleted T cells, or PBMCs. Deeply sampled blood TCRbeta repertoires from subjects exposed to, actively infected with, or recovered from COVID-19 were included in the dataset. The repertoires were released in a freely available public database meant as a resource for research on the immune response to SARS-CoV-2. Samples came from the ongoing ImmuneRACE study (first 160 participants) plus 1,254 subjects from 6 global collaborators. Sample metadata almost always included a de-identified subject ID, COVID-19 status, age in years and sex. HLA class I and class II types, where available, came from metadata supplied by the sample provider rather than from assay-based typing.

What the authors observed across the whole study: The amount of clinical and demographic metadata varied by source and participant and was provided uncurated.

A word on this clone: It has no known antigen specificity. No qualities accompany the bases; no much larger clone lies one base away.

TCRbeta CDR3 regions were amplified from genomic DNA by means of the immunoSEQ Assay, a bias-controlled multiplex PCR. In the paper's pipeline: The number of nucleated cells in each sample was estimated from the amplification of reference gene primers within the assay. To quantify the absolute abundance of each unique TCRbeta CDR3 rearrangement, sequence reads were collapsed and filtered. For each sample, productive Simpson clonality was calculated as the square root of Simpson's diversity index over productive rearrangements. What TCRdb holds here is the immuneACCESS table cut down to in-frame rearrangements. Part of the clones is not present; checked against another copy, under half of the missing clones reflect an unresolved V gene, and the others are unexplained. V, J and clone size derive from that table, while D and trimming were established from the DNA sequence. Recorded for this sample are about 190,000 clones; around 79% of them occurred a single time. The ten largest clones add up to less than 30% of the sample.

Spanning cysteine to phenylalanine, the CDR3 consists of 14 amino acids. Only CDR3 DNA is held: 42 bases, read in frame from base 1. A distance of 17 bases separates the germline ends of V and J, which lose 5 bases and 7 bases respectively. Based on the germline V gene (reference sequence), the CDR1 and CDR2 sequences are SEHNR and FQNEAQ. Whole blood was collected in K2EDTA tubes by collaborating institutions according to the institutions' own protocols. Collaborator samples were shipped for TCRbeta analysis as frozen whole blood, isolated PBMCs, or DNA extracted from either sample type. This TCR was recovered from a woman in her seventies with acute or convalescent COVID-19. Rearrangement joined TRBV7-9 to TRBJ1-1; the D gene identity is not certain. Sequencing was carried out using peripheral blood. The DNA is TGTGCCAGCAGCCTAGGCGGACTAGCGTATGAAGCTTTCTTT. It is translated as CASSLGGLAYEAFF.